These T cell receptor beta chains were read from a single sample in a study of blood T cell repertoires in COVID-19. Measured with immunoSEQ multiplex PCR; TCRdb has only the in-frame clones, and not every one. The sample has approximately 96,000 clones; 80% to 90% are singletons. The sequencing input was peripheral blood. The receptor set was obtained from a human donor with COVID-19, enrolled during active disease. The donor label of this sample is uncertain. The CDR3 runs from the conserved cysteine through the conserved F or W. Each record gives: CDR3 protein, CDR3 DNA, J gene, D gene, clone size, V gene. The D gene is left open where the match is weak. Clone size is given for some rows only: seen once, a few or many times, or a class if the clone is expanded.

CASSPRKGLGNTIYF	TGTGCCAGCAGTCCCCGCAAGGGACTTGGAAACACCATATATTTT	TRBJ1-3	-	-	TRBV27
CASILAGDYEQFF	TGTGCCAGCATCCTAGCGGGGGACTATGAGCAGTTCTTC	TRBJ2-1	TRBD2	-	TRBV2
CASSQEGRAHGYTF	TGTGCCAGCAGCCAAGAAGGCAGGGCGCATGGCTACACCTTC	TRBJ1-2	-	-	TRBV3-1/TRBV3-2
CASSLTSERETQYF	TGTGCCAGCAGTTTGACTAGCGAACGGGAGACCCAGTACTTC	TRBJ2-5	TRBD2	-	TRBV6-4
CASSFYGGQDTEAFF	TGTGCCAGCAGCTTCTACGGGGGGCAAGACACTGAAGCTTTCTTT	TRBJ1-1	-	-	TRBV11-1
CASSSTTNTEAFF	TGCGCCAGCAGCTCGACAACGAACACTGAAGCTTTCTTT	TRBJ1-1	-	-	TRBV5-1
CSADTGDYGYTF	TGCAGCGCCGATACAGGGGACTATGGCTACACCTTC	TRBJ1-2	TRBD1	once	TRBV29-1
CASSGGDLSYEQYF	TGTGCCAGCAGCGGGGGGGACTTATCCTACGAGCAGTACTTC	TRBJ2-7	TRBD2	-	TRBV11-2
CASRDSARYEQYF	TGTGCCAGCAGAGACAGCGCCCGCTACGAGCAGTACTTC	TRBJ2-7	-	-	TRBV6-6
CASSLGTGGASGANVLTF	TGCGCCAGCAGCCTCGGGACAGGGGGCGCCTCTGGGGCCAACGTCCTGACTTTC	TRBJ2-6	TRBD1	-	TRBV4-1
CASSLEAGPQETQYF	TGCGCCAGCAGCTTGGAGGCGGGGCCCCAAGAGACCCAGTACTTC	TRBJ2-5	-	once	TRBV5-1
CATSDNLAGAGDEQYF	TGTGCCACCAGTGATAACCTAGCGGGAGCGGGCGACGAGCAGTACTTC	TRBJ2-7	TRBD2	-	TRBV24-1
CASSGTGAGELFF	TGTGCCAGCAGCGGAACAGGAGCCGGGGAGCTGTTTTTT	TRBJ2-2	-	-	TRBV11-3
CASSGEGGRTEAFF	TGCGCCAGCAGTGGTGAAGGGGGAAGGACTGAAGCTTTCTTT	TRBJ1-1	-	-	TRBV10-2
CASSSGGTAMAGELFF	TGTGCCAGCAGTTCCGGCGGGACTGCGATGGCCGGGGAGCTGTTTTTT	TRBJ2-2	-	-	TRBV7-2
CASSPPGAGNEQFF	TGTGCCAGCTCACCTCCGGGAGCCGGCAATGAGCAGTTCTTC	TRBJ2-1	-	-	TRBV18
CASSARGGTGSGEQFF	TGTGCCAGCAGCGCCCGGGGGGGGACAGGGTCCGGCGAGCAGTTCTTC	TRBJ2-1	-	-	TRBV9
CASSPATVNTEAFF	TGTGCCAGCTCACCGGCGACTGTGAACACTGAAGCTTTCTTT	TRBJ1-1	-	-	TRBV18
CASSNPDSNQNIQYF	TGTGCCAGTAGCAACCCGGACAGTAACCAAAACATTCAGTACTTC	TRBJ2-4	-	-	TRBV19
CASSLWSQGAGFF	TGTGCCAGCAGCTTATGGAGCCAAGGGGCAGGGTTCTTC	TRBJ2-1	-	-	TRBV11-2
CASRDPGQTLANYGYTF	TGTGCCAGCAGAGATCCGGGACAGACATTAGCTAACTATGGCTACACCTTC	TRBJ1-2	TRBD1	-	TRBV19
CASSTGDRGEQYF	TGTGCCAGCAGTACAGGGGATAGGGGTGAGCAGTACTTC	TRBJ2-7	TRBD1	-	TRBV28
CASSLGDRDEYGYTF	TGTGCCAGCAGCTTGGGAGACAGGGATGAATATGGCTACACCTTC	TRBJ1-2	TRBD1	-	TRBV5-6
CATSTSGRPNNEQFF	TGCGCCACCTCGACTAGCGGGAGGCCAAACAATGAGCAGTTCTTC	TRBJ2-1	TRBD2	-	TRBV10-1
CASSLSAANYGYTF	TGTGCCAGCAGCTTGTCGGCGGCTAACTATGGCTACACCTTC	TRBJ1-2	-	-	TRBV5-5
CASSLKPTGNEQFF	TGTGCCAGCAGCTTAAAACCCACGGGCAATGAGCAGTTCTTC	TRBJ2-1	-	-	TRBV7-3
CASSLGGGPYNEQFF	TGTGCCAGCAGCTTAGGCGGGGGGCCCTACAATGAGCAGTTCTTC	TRBJ2-1	TRBD2	-	TRBV7-3
CASSRNNRGGTGELFF	TGCGCCAGCAGCCGGAATAACAGGGGCGGAACCGGGGAGCTGTTTTTT	TRBJ2-2	TRBD1	-	TRBV4-1
CASSRGIFGQGEYNEQFF	TGCGCCAGCAGCCGAGGGATTTTCGGACAGGGAGAATACAATGAGCAGTTCTTC	TRBJ2-1	TRBD1	-	TRBV4-1
CSAHVLAGEARYNEQFF	TGCAGCGCCCACGTCTTAGCGGGAGAAGCACGGTACAATGAGCAGTTCTTC	TRBJ2-1	TRBD2	-	TRBV29-1
CASRTRTGPYEQYF	TGTGCCAGCAGGACACGGACAGGGCCCTACGAGCAGTACTTC	TRBJ2-7	TRBD1	-	TRBV6-5
CASSLEAGGPGEQYF	TGTGCCAGCAGCTTGGAGGCGGGGGGGCCCGGCGAGCAGTACTTC	TRBJ2-7	TRBD2	-	TRBV5-4
CASSQEGFATNEKLFF	TGCGCCAGCAGCCAAGAGGGCTTTGCAACTAATGAAAAACTGTTTTTT	TRBJ1-4	-	-	TRBV4-1
CSVAGKGTEAFF	TGCAGCGTTGCAGGGAAAGGCACTGAAGCTTTCTTT	TRBJ1-1	-	-	TRBV29-1
CASSFIWADTGNTIYF	TGTGCCAGCAGCTTCATTTGGGCCGATACTGGAAACACCATATATTTT	TRBJ1-3	-	-	TRBV3-1/TRBV3-2
CASSELPGRGTEAFF	TGTGCCAGCAGTGAACTTCCGGGGAGAGGAACTGAAGCTTTCTTT	TRBJ1-1	-	-	TRBV6-1
CASRLETAQYF	TGCGCCAGCAGGTTAGAAACGGCCCAGTACTTC	TRBJ2-5	-	-	TRBV5-1
CASSLDPVGTYNSPLHF	TGTGCCAGCAGCTTGGATCCCGTGGGCACCTATAATTCACCCCTCCACTTT	TRBJ1-6	-	once	TRBV5-4
CASSARQVNEKLFF	TGTGCCAGCAGCGCCCGACAGGTTAATGAAAAACTGTTTTTT	TRBJ1-4	-	once	TRBV9
CASSSSRNPRGTGNTIYF	TGTGCCAGCAGCTCATCTCGAAACCCCAGGGGCACTGGAAACACCATATATTTT	TRBJ1-3	-	-	TRBV7-9
CASSSGQTWANVLTF	TGTGCCAGTAGTTCGGGACAGACTTGGGCCAACGTCCTGACTTTC	TRBJ2-6	TRBD1	-	TRBV19
CASSEALNRNQPQHF	TGTGCCAGCAGTGAAGCTTTAAACAGAAATCAGCCCCAGCATTTT	TRBJ1-5	-	few	TRBV6-1
CASSLVIAVTADTQYF	TGTGCCAGCAGCTTGGTAATAGCGGTGACGGCAGATACGCAGTATTTT	TRBJ2-3	-	-	TRBV5-6
CASSPRGSRNEKLFF	TGTGCCAGCAGCCCCCGAGGGTCCCGTAATGAAAAACTGTTTTTT	TRBJ1-4	-	-	TRBV11-3
CASSLRGGAENSPLHF	TGTGCCAGCAGCTTACGGGGAGGGGCTGAGAATTCACCCCTCCACTTT	TRBJ1-6	-	-	TRBV5-5
CASSVLGTGGGNEQFF	TGCGCCAGCAGCGTCCTTGGGACAGGGGGTGGGAATGAGCAGTTCTTC	TRBJ2-1	TRBD1	-	TRBV5-1
CASSHLGQGANQPQHF	TGTGCCAGCAGCCACCTCGGACAGGGGGCCAATCAGCCCCAGCATTTT	TRBJ1-5	TRBD1	-	TRBV2
CASSLQGSNTEAFF	TGTGCCAGCAGCCTTCAGGGGAGTAACACTGAAGCTTTCTTT	TRBJ1-1	-	-	TRBV3-1/TRBV3-2
CASSPGDNEQFF	TGTGCCAGCTCACCAGGAGACAATGAGCAGTTCTTC	TRBJ2-1	-	-	TRBV18
CASSYSTGDTEAFF	TGTGCCAGCAGTTACTCGACAGGGGACACTGAAGCTTTCTTT	TRBJ1-1	TRBD1	-	TRBV6-5
CATGRAVNTEAFF	TGTGCCACCGGGAGGGCGGTGAACACTGAAGCTTTCTTT	TRBJ1-1	-	-	TRBV27
CASIIWGSGNIQYF	TGTGCCAGCATTATTTGGGGCTCGGGAAACATTCAGTACTTC	TRBJ2-4	-	-	TRBV2
CASSESIGYTF	TGTGCCAGCAGTGAATCTATCGGCTACACCTTC	TRBJ1-2	-	-	TRBV6-1
CASSDNSGANVLTF	TGTGCCAGCAGTGACAACTCTGGGGCCAACGTCCTGACTTTC	TRBJ2-6	-	-	TRBV25-1